This T cell receptor beta chain is drawn from a study of brain T cells in children with intractable seizures. Stated time point: blood from clinic visit 5 months post-surgery; TSC patient then seizure free. Sequencing was performed with immunoSEQ multiplex PCR; in TCRdb, only in-frame clones are kept and a portion is missing. The table has 300,000 to 400,000 clones, 85% to 95% seen once; the top ten hold 4.5% to 7%. J lost 3 bases, V lost 2 bases, and 10 bases had no gene match. CDR1 and CDR2 (germline): SEHNR, FQNEAQ (reference sequence). CDR3 length: 17 residues. The specimen comprised peripheral blood, sampled less than 6 months after surgery. The J gene is TRBJ2-3, the V gene TRBV7-9; 8 bases agree with TRBD2. The TCR comes from a boy in the first two years of life with tuberous sclerosis and intractable seizures. The DNA of the CDR3 is TGTGCCAGCAGCTTACTAGATGAGGGACTAGGGACAGATACGCAGTATTTT. This translates into CASSLLDEGLGTDTQYF. The full variable domain, in which reference TRBV7-9 and TRBJ2-3 provide the parts outside the CDR3, is DTGVSQNPRHKITKRGQNVTFRCDPISEHNRLYWYRQTLGQGPEFLTYFQNEAQLEKSRLLSDRFSAERPKGSFSTLEIQRTEQGDSAMYLCASSLLDEGLGTDTQYFGPGTRLTVL.